The source of this T cell receptor (beta chain) is a study of blood T cell repertoires in COVID-19. Assay used: immunoSEQ multiplex PCR; TCRdb lists only in-frame clones, some missing. The sample contains about 69,000 clones, around 91% of which appear only once. The CDR3 has 12 residues. CDR1 and CDR2 from the germline V gene are SNHLY and FYNNEI. Deletions cut 6 bases from V and 6 bases from J, with 10 bases between. The clonotype comes from a man between 50 and 59 years old with acute or convalescent COVID-19. The gene calls are TRBV2 and TRBJ2-3; no firm D call. Sequencing used peripheral blood. CDR3 sequence reads: CASRQARDTQYF. CDR3 coding DNA: TGTGCCAGCAGGCAGGCCCGGGATACGCAGTATTTT.